The source of this T cell receptor beta chain is a study of radiotherapy plus CTLA-4 blockade in lung cancer. Study findings and constraints: Best predicting response, reportedly, were early blood T cell clone dynamics, with interferon-beta. Radiotherapy plus ipilimumab was followed by expansion in blood of tumor-derived TCR clones.

CDR3 length: 15 residues. The germline V gene encodes CDR1 KGHSH and CDR2 LQKENI. The ends were cut back, 6 bases at V and 1 base at J, with 15 bases in the middle. This clone has just a few counts. The antigen remains unidentified. Sequencing used immunoSEQ multiplex PCR; TCRdb keeps in-frame clones, though not all of them. The sample lists 40,000 or so clones; more than 65% were seen once. Sequences were derived from peripheral blood, sampled from a patient treated with radiotherapy plus ipilimumab. The rearrangement joins TRBV18 to TRBJ1-1, with unresolved D. The clonotype originates from a human donor with non-small cell lung cancer who had stable disease on radiotherapy plus ipilimumab. Here the CDR3 reads CASSPQGGKNTEAFF. The DNA of the CDR3 is TGTGCCAGCTCCCCCCAAGGAGGTAAGAACACTGAAGCTTTCTTT.